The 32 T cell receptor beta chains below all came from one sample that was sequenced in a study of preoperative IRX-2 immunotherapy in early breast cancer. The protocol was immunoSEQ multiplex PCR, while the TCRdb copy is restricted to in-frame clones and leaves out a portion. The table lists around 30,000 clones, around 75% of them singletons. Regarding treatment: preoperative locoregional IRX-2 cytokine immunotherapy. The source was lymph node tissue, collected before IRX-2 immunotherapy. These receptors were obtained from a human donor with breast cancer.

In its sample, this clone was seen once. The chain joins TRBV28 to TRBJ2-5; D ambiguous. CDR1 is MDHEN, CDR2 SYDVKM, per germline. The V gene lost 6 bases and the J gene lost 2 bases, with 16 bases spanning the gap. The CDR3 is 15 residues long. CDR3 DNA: TGTGCCAGCAGACGCTTGGGTAAAAGGCAAGAGACCCAGTACTTC. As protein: CASRRLGKRQETQYF.

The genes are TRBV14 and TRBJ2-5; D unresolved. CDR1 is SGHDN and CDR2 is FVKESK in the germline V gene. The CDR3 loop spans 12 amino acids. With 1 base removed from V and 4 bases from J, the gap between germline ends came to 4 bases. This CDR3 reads CASSQGGETQYF. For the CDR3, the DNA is TGTGCCAGCAGCCAAGGAGGAGAGACCCAGTACTTC.

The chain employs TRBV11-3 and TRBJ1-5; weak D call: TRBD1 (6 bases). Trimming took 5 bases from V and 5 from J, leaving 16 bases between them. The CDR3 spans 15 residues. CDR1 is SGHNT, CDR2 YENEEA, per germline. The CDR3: CASSPFPGHYQPQHF. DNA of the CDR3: TGTGCCAGCAGCCCTTTCCCGGGACATTATCAGCCCCAGCATTTT.

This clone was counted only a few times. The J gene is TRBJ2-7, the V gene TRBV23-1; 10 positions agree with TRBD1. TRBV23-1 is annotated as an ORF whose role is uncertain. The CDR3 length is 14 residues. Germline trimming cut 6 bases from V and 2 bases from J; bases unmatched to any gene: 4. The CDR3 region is CASSQGTGAYEQYF. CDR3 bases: TGCGCCAGCAGCCAAGGGACAGGGGCCTACGAGCAGTACTTC.

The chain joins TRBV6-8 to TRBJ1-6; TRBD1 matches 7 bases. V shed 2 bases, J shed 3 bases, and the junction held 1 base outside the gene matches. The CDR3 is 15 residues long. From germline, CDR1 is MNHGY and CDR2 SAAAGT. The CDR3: CASSYRDSYNSPLHF. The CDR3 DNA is TGTGCCAGCAGTTACCGGGACAGCTATAATTCACCCCTCCACTTT.

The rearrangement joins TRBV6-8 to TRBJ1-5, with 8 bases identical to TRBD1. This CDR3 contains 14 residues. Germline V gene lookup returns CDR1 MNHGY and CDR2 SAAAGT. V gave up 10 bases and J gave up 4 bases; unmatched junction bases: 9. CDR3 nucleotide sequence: TGTGCCACGGCGGGGACAGGAAAAAATCAGCCCCAGCATTTT. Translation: CATAGTGKNQPQHF.

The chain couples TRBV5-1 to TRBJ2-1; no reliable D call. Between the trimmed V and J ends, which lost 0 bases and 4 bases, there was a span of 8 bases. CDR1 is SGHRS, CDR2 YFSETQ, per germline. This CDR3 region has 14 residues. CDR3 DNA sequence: TGCGCCAGCAGCTTGGAAACCTATTACAATGAGCAGTTCTTC. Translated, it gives CASSLETYYNEQFF. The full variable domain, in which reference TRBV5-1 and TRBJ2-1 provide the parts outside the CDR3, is KAGVTQTPRYLIKTRGQQVTLSCSPISGHRSVSWYQQTPGQGLQFLFEYFSETQRNKGNFPGRFSGRQFSNSRSEMNVSTLELGDSALYLCASSLETYYNEQFFGPGTRLTVL.

The CDR3 nucleotides read TGTGCCAGCAGTGGGACTAGCGGGGGTCTGGGAGAGCAGTTCTTC. Its protein product is CASSGTSGGLGEQFF. This chain uses TRBV6-8 with TRBJ2-1; TRBD2 agrees at 14 bases. V trimming: 5 bases; J trimming: 10 bases; junction bases outside the gene matches: 7. This CDR3 spans 15 amino acids. Germline V lookup: CDR1 MNHGY, CDR2 SAAAGT.

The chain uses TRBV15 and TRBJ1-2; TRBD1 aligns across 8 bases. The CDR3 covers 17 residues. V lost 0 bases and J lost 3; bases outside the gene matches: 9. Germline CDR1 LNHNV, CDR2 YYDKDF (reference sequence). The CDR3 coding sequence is TGTGCCACCAGCAGAGATCTGGGACAGGCGTTAGACTATGGCTACACCTTC. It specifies CATSRDLGQALDYGYTF.

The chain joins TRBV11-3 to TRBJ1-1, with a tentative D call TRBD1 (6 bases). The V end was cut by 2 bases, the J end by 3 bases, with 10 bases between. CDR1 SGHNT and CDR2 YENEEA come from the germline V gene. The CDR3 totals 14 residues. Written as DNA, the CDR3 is TGTGCCAGCAGCTTACAGGGGAGGGACACTGAAGCTTTCTTT. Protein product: CASSLQGRDTEAFF.

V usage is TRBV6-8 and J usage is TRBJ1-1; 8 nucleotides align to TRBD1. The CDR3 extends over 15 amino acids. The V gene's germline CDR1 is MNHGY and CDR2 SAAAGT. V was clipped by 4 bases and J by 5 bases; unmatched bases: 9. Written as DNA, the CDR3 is TGTGCCAGCAGTTTCTTGGACAGGGTGTGGACTGAAGCTTTCTTT. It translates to CASSFLDRVWTEAFF.

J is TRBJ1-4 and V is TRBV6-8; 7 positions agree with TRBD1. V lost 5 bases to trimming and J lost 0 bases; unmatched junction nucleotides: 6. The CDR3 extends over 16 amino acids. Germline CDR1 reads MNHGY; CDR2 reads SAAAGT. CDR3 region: CASSRPTGATNEKLFF. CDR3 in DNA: TGTGCCAGCAGTCGTCCTACAGGGGCAACTAATGAAAAACTGTTTTTT.

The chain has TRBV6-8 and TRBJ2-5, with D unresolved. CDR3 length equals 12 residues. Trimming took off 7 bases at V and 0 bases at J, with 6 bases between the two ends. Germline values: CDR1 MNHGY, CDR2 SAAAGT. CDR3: CASTGYQETQYF. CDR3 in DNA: TGTGCCAGCACCGGCTACCAAGAGACCCAGTACTTC.

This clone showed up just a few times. The CDR3 loop is CASSSSGVYEQYF. DNA for the CDR3: TGTGCCAGCTCATCAAGCGGGGTGTACGAGCAGTACTTC. This chain links TRBV18 with TRBJ2-7, with 7 bases aligning to TRBD2. The junction had 5 bases not matched to a gene; V was cut back by 5 bases and J by 4 bases. This CDR3 is built from 13 residues. The germline CDR1 and CDR2 sequences are KGHSH and LQKENI. The full variable domain, its missing parts supplied by reference TRBV18 and TRBJ2-7, is NAGVMQNPRHLVRRRGQEARLRCSPMKGHSHVYWYRQLPEEGLKFMVYLQKENIIDESGMPKERFSAEFPKEGPSILRIQQVVRGDSAAYFCASSSSGVYEQYFGPGTRLTVT.

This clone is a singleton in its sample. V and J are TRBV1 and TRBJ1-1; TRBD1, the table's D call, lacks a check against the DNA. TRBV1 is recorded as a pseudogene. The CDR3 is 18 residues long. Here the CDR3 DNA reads TGCGCCAGCAGCCAAGATTGGGGGCACAGGGAGTGGAACACTGAAGCTTTCTTT. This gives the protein CASSQDWGHREWNTEAFF.

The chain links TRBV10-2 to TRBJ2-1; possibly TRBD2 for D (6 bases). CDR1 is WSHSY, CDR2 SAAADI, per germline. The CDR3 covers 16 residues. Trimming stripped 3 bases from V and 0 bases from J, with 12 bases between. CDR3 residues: CASSEPKRASYNEQFF. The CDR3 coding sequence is TGCGCCAGCAGTGAACCAAAGCGGGCCTCCTACAATGAGCAGTTCTTC.

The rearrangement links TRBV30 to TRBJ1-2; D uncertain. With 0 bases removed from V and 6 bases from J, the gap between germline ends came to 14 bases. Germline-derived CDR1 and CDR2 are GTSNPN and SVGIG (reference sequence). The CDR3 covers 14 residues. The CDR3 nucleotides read TGTGCCTGGAGTGTAGGAGGGAAAGTAGATGGCTACACCTTC. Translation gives CAWSVGGKVDGYTF. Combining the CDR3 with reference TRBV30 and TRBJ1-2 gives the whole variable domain SQTIHQWPATLVQPVGSPLSLECTVEGTSNPNLYWYRQAAGRGLQLLFYSVGIGQISSEVPQNLSASRPQDRQFILSSKKLLLSDSGFYLCAWSVGGKVDGYTFGSGTRLTVV.

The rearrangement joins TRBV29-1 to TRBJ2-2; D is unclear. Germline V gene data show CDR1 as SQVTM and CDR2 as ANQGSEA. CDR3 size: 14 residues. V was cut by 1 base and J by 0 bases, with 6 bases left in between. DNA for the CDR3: TGCAGCGTTGAAGGGGCCGCGAACACCGGGGAGCTGTTTTTT. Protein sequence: CSVEGAANTGELFF.

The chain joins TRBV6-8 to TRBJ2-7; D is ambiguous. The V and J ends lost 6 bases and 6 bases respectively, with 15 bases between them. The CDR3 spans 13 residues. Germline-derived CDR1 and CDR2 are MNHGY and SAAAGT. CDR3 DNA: TGTGCCAGCAGAAATCCTTCAGTGCTCGAGCAGTACTTC. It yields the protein CASRNPSVLEQYF.

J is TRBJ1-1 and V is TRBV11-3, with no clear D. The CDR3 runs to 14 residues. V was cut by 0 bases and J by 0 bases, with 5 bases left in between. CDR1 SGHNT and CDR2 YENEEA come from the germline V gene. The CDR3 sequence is CASSLELMNTEAFF. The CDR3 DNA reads TGTGCCAGCAGCTTAGAGTTGATGAACACTGAAGCTTTCTTT.

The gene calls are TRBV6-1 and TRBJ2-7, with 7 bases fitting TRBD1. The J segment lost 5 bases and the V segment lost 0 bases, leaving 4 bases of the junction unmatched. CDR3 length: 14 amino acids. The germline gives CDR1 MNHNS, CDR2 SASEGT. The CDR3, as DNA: TGTGCCAGCAGTGAAGCAGGGGGCAGACACGAGCAGTACTTC. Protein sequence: CASSEAGGRHEQYF.

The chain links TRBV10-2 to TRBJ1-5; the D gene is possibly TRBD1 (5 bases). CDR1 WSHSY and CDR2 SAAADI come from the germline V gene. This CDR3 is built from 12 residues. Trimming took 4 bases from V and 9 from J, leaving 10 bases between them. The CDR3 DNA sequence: TGCGCCAGCAGTGTTTGGGACGGGCCCCAGCATTTT. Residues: CASSVWDGPQHF.

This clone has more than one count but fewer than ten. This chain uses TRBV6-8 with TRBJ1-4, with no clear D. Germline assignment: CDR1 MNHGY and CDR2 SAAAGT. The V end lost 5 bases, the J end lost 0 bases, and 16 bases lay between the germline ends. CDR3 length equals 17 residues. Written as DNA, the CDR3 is TGTGCCAGCAGTCCCATCTATGGCTCTGCAACTAATGAAAAACTGTTTTTT. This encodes CASSPIYGSATNEKLFF.

CDR3 sequence (DNA): TGTGCCAGCAGCCGTAGTGCCCTGGGGACCTTCCACGAGCAGTACTTC. Its translation is CASSRSALGTFHEQYF. The rearrangement uses TRBV11-3 and TRBJ2-7, with D perhaps given as TRBD1 or TRBD2 (5 bases each). Germline CDR1 is SGHNT and CDR2 is YENEEA. The germline V and J ends were trimmed by 5 bases and 5 bases, with 22 bases remaining between them. The length of the CDR3 is 16 residues.

The CDR3 DNA reads TGCGCCAGCACCCAACAGGGGAGGGATCAGCCCCAGCATTTT. Translation: CASTQQGRDQPQHF. This chain links TRBV10-2 with TRBJ1-5; TRBD1 aligns across 7 bases. Germline values: CDR1 WSHSY, CDR2 SAAADI. The CDR3 covers 14 residues. Trimming took 7 bases from V and 5 from J; bases not matched to a gene: 8.

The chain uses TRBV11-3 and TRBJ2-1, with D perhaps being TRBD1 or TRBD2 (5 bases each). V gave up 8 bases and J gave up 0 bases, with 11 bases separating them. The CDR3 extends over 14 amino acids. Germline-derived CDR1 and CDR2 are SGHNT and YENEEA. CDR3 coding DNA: TGTGCCAGCTTGGGGGTTAGCTCCTACAATGAGCAGTTCTTC. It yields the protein CASLGVSSYNEQFF.

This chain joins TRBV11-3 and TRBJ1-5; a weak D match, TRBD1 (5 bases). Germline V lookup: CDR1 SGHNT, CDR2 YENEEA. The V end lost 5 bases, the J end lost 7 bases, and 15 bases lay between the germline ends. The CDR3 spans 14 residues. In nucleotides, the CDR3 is TGTGCCAGCAGCCAAGCAGGGAGCCACCAGCCCCAGCATTTT. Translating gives CASSQAGSHQPQHF. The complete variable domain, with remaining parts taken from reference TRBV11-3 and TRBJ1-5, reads EAGVVQSPRYKIIEKKQPVAFWCNPISGHNTLYWYLQNLGQGPELLIRYENEEAVDDSQLPKDRFSAERLKGVDSTLKIQPAELGDSAVYLCASSQAGSHQPQHFGDGTRLSIL.

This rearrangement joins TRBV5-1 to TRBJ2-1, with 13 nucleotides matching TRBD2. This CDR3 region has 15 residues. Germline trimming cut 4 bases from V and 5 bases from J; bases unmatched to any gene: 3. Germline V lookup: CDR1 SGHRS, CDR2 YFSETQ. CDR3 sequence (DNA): TGCGCCAGCAGCCCCGGACTAGCGGGGGACAATGAGCAGTTCTTC. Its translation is CASSPGLAGDNEQFF. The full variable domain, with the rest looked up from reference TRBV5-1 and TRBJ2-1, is KAGVTQTPRYLIKTRGQQVTLSCSPISGHRSVSWYQQTPGQGLQFLFEYFSETQRNKGNFPGRFSGRQFSNSRSEMNVSTLELGDSALYLCASSPGLAGDNEQFFGPGTRLTVL.

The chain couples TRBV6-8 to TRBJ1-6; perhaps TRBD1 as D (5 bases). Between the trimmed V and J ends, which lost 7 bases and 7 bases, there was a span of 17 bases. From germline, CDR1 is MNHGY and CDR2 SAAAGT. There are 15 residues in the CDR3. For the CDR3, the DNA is TGTGCCAGCACCCCTCGAAACGGGGGAAATTCACCCCTCCACTTT. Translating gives CASTPRNGGNSPLHF.

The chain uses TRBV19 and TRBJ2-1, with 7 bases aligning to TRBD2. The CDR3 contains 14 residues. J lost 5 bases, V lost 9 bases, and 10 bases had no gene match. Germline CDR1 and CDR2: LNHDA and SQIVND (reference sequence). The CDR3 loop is CASRLANSDNEQFF. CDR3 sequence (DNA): TGTGCCAGCCGACTAGCCAATTCGGACAATGAGCAGTTCTTC.

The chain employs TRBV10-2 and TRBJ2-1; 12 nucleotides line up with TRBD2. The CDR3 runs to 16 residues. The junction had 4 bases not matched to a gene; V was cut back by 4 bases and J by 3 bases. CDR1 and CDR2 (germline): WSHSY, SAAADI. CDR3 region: CASSGTSGEFYNEQFF. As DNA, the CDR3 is TGCGCCAGCAGTGGGACTAGCGGGGAGTTCTACAATGAGCAGTTCTTC.

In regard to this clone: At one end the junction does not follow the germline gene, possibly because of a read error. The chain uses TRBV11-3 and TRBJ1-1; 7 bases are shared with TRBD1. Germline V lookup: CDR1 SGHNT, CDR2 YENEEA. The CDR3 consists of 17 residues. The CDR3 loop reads CASSRRRDSDMNTEAFF. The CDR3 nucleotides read TGTGCTAGCAGCAGACGCCGGGACAGTGATATGAACACTGAAGCTTTCTTT.